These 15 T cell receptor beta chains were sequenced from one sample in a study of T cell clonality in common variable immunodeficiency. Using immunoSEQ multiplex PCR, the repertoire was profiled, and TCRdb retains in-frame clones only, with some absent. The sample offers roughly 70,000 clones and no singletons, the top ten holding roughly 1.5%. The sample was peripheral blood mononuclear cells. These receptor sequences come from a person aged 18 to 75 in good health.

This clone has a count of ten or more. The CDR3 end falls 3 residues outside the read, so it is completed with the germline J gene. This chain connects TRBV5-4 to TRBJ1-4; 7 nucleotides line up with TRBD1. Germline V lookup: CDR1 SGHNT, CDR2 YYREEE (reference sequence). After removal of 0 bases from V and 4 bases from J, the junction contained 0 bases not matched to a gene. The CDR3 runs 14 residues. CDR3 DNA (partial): TGTGCCAGCAGCTTGGCAGGGGGTAATGAAAAA. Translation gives CASSLAGGNEK. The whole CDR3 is CASSLAGGNEKLFF.

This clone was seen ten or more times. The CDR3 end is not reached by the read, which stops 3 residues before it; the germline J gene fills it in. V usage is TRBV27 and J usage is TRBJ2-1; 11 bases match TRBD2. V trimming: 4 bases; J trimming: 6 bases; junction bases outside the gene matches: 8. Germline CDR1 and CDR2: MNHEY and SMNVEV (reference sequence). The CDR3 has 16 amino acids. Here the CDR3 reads CASSSLSGGAINEQFF. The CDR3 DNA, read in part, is TGTGCCAGCAGTTCCCTTAGCGGGGGGGCAATCAATGAG.

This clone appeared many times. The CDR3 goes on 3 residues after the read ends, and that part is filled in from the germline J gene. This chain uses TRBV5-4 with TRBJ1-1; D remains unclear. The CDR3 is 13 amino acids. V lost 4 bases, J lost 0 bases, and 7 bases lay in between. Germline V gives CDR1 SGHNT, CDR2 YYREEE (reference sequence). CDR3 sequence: CASSRQVNTEAFF. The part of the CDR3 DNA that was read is TGTGCCAGCAGCCGCCAGGTGAACACTGAA.

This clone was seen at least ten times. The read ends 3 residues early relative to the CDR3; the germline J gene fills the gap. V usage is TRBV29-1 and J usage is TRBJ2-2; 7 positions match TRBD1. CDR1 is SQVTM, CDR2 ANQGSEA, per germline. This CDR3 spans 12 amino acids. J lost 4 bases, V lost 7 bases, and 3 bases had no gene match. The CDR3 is CSATGATGELFF. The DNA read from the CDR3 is TGCAGCGCAACAGGGGCCACCGGGGAG.

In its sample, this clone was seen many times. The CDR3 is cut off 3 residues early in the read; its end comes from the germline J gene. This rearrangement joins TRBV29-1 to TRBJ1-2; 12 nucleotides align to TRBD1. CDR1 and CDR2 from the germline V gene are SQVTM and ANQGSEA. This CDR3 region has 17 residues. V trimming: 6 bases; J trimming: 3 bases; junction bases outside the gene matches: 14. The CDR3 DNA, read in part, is TGCAGCGTCTCAGTCCGGGACAGGGGGCTTTTGGACTATGGC. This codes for CSVSVRDRGLLDYG. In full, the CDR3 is CSVSVRDRGLLDYGYTF.

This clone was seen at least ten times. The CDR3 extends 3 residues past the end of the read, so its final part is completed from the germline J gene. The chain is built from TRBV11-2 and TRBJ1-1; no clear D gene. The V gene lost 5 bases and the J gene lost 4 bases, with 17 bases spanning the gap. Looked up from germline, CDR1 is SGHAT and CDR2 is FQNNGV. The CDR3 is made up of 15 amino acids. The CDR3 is CASSASLTLSTEAFF. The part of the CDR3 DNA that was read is TGTGCCAGCAGCGCGTCCCTTACTTTGAGCACTGAA.

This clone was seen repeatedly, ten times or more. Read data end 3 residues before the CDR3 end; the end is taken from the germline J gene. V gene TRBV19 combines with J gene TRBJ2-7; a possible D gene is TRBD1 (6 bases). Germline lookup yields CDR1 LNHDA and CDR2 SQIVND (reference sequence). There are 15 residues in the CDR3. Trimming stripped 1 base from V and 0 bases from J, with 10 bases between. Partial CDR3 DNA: TGTGCCAGTAGTATAGGTCAGGGGACCTCCTACGAG. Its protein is CASSIGQGTSYE. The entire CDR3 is CASSIGQGTSYEQYF.

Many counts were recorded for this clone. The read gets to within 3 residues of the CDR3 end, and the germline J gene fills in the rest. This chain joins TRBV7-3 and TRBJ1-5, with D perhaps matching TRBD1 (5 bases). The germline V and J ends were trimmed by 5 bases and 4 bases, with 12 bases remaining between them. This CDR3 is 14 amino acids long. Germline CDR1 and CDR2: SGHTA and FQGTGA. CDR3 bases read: TGTGCCAGCAGCCCGTCGGGGGGTAATCAGCCC. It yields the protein CASSPSGGNQP. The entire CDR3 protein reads CASSPSGGNQPQHF.

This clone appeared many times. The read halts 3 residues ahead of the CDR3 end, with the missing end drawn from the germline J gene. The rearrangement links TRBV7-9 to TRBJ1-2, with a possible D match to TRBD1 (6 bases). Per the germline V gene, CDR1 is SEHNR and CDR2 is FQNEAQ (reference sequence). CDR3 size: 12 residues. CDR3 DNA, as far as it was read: TGTGCCAGCAGCCCTACAGGGTGGGGC. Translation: CASSPTGWG. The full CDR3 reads CASSPTGWGYTF.

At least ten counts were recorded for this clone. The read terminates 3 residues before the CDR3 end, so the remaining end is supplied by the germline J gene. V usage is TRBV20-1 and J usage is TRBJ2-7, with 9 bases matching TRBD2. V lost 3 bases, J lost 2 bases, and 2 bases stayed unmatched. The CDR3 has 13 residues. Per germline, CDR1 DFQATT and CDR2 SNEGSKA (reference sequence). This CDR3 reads CSASSGRAYEQYF. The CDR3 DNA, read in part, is TGCAGTGCTAGTAGCGGGAGAGCCTACGAG.

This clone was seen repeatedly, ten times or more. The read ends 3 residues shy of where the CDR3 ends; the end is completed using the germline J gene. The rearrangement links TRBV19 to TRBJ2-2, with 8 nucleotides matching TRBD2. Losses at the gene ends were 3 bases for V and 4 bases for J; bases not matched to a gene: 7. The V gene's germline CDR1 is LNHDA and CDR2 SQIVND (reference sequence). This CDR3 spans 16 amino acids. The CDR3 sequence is CASSIPAGGPTGELFF. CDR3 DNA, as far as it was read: TGTGCCAGTAGTATTCCGGCGGGAGGACCCACCGGGGAG. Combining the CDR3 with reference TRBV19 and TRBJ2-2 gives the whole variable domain DGGITQSPKYLFRKEGQNVTLSCEQNLNHDAMYWYRQDPGQGLRLIYYSQIVNDFQKGDIAEGYSVSREKKESFPLTVTSAQKNPTAFYLCASSIPAGGPTGELFFGEGSRLTVL.

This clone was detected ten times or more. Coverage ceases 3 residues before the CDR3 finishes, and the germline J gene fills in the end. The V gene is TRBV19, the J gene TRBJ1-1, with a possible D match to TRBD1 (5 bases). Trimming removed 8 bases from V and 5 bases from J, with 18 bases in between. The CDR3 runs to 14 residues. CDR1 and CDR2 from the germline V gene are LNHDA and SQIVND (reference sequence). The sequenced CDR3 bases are TGTGCCAGTGCCCAAGGAGGGGAGTGGACTGAA. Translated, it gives CASAQGGEWTE. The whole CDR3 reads CASAQGGEWTEAFF.

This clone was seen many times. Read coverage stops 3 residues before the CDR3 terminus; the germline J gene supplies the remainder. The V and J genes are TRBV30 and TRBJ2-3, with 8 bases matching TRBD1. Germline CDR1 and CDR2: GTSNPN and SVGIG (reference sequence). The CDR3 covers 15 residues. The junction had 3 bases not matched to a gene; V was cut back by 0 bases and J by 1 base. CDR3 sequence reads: CAWSVRTGRTDTQYF. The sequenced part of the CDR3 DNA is TGTGCCTGGAGTGTTAGGACAGGGCGCACAGATACG.

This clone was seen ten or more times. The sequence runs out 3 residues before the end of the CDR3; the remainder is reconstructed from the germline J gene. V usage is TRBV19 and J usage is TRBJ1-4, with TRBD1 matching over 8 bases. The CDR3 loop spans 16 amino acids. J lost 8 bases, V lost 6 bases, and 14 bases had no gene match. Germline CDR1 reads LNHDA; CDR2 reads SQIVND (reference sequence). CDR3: CASSPAVAGGGEKLFF. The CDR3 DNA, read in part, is TGTGCCAGTAGCCCCGCCGTGGCAGGGGGCGGGGAAAAA. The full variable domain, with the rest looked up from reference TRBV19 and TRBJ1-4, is DGGITQSPKYLFRKEGQNVTLSCEQNLNHDAMYWYRQDPGQGLRLIYYSQIVNDFQKGDIAEGYSVSREKKESFPLTVTSAQKNPTAFYLCASSPAVAGGGEKLFFGSGTQLSVL.

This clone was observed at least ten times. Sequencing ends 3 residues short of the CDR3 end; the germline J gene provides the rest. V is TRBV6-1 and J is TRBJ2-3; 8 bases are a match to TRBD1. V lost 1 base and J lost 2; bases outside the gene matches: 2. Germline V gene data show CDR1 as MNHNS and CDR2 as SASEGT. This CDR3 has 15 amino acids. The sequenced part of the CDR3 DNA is TGTGCCAGCAGTGAAGGACAGGGGTTCACAGATACG. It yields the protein CASSEGQGFTDT. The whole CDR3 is CASSEGQGFTDTQYF.